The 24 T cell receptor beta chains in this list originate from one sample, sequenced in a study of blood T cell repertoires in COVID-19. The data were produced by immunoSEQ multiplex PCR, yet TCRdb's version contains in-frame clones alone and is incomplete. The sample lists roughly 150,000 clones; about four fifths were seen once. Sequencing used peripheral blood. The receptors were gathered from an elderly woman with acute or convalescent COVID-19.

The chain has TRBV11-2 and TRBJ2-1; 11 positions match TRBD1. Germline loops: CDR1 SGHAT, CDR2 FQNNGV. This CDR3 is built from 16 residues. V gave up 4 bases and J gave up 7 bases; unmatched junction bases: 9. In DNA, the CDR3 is TGTGCCAGCAGCTCGAGGGGGACAGGGGGTCGGAATGAGCAGTTCTTC. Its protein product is CASSSRGTGGRNEQFF.

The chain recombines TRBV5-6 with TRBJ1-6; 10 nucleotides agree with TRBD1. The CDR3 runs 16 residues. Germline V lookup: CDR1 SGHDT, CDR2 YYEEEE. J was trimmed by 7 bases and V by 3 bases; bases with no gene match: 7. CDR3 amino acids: CASSSDRGQLNSPLHF. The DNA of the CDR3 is TGTGCCAGCAGCTCCGACAGGGGGCAGTTAAATTCACCCCTCCACTTT.

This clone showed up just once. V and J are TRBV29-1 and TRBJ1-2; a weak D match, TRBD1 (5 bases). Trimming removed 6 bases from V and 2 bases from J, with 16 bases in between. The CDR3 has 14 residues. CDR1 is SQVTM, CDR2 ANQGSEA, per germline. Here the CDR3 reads CSVSTIDRNYGYTF. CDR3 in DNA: TGCAGCGTCTCAACTATCGACAGAAACTATGGCTACACCTTC. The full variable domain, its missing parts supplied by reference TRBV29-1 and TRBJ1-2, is SAVISQKPSRDICQRGTSLTIQCQVDSQVTMMFWYRQQPGQSLTLIATANQGSEATYESGFVIDKFPISRPNLTFSTLTVSNMSPEDSSIYLCSVSTIDRNYGYTFGSGTRLTVV.

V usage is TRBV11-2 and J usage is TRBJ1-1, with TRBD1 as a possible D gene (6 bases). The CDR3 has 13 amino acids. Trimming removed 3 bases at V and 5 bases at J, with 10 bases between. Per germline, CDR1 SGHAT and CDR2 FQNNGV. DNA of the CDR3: TGTGCCAGCAGCTTCCAGGGGTGGACTGAAGCTTTCTTT. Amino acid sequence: CASSFQGWTEAFF.

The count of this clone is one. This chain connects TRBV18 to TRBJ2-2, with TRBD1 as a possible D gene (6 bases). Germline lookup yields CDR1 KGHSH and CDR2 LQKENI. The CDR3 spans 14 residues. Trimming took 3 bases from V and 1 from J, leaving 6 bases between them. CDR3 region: CASSPGQNTGELFF. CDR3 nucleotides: TGTGCCAGCTCACCGGGACAGAACACCGGGGAGCTGTTTTTT.

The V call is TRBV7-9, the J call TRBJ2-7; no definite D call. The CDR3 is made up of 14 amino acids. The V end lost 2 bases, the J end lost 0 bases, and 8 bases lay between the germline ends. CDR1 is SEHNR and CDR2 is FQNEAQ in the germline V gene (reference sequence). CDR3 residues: CASSLPSSSYEQYF. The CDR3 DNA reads TGTGCCAGCAGCTTACCCTCTAGCTCCTACGAGCAGTACTTC.

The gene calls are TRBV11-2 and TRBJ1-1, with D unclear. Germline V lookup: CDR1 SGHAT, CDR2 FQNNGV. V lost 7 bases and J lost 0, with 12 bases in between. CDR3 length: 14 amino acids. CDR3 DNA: TGTGCCAGCAACCCGGCGGGGATGAACACTGAAGCTTTCTTT. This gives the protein CASNPAGMNTEAFF.

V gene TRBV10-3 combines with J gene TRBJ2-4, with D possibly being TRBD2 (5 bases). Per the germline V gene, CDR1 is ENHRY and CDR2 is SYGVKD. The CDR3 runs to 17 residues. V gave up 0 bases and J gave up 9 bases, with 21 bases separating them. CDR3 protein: CAISESTGGFRIGIQYF. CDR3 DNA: TGTGCCATCAGTGAGTCGACCGGAGGATTTCGGATCGGCATTCAGTACTTC.

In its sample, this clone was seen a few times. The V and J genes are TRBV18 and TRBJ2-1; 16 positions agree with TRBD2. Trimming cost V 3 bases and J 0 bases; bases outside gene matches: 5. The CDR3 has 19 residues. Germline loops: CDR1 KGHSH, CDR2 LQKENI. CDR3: CASSPSGLAGGGSYNEQFF. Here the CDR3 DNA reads TGTGCCAGCTCACCCTCGGGACTAGCGGGAGGGGGCTCCTACAATGAGCAGTTCTTC.

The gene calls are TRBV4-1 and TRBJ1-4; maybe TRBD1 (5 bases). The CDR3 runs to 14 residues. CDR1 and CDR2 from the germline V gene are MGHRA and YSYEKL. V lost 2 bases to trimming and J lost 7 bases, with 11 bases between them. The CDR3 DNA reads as TGCGCCAGCAGCCAATTCAGGGAAGGTGAAAAACTGTTTTTT. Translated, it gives CASSQFREGEKLFF.

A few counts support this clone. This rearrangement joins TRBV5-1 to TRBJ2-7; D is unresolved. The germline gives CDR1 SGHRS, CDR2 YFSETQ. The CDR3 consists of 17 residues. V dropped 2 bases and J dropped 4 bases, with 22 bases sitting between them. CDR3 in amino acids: CASSFINSGQTGYEQYF. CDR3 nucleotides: TGCGCCAGCAGCTTCATTAATAGTGGCCAAACCGGGTACGAGCAGTACTTC. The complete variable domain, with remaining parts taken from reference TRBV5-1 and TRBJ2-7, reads KAGVTQTPRYLIKTRGQQVTLSCSPISGHRSVSWYQQTPGQGLQFLFEYFSETQRNKGNFPGRFSGRQFSNSRSEMNVSTLELGDSALYLCASSFINSGQTGYEQYFGPGTRLTVT.

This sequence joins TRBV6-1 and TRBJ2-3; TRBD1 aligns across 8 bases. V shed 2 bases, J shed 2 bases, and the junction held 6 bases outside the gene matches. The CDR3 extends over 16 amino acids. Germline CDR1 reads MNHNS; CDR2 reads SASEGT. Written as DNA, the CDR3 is TGTGCCAGCAGTGAACGGACAGGGCCCCTCACAGATACGCAGTATTTT. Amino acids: CASSERTGPLTDTQYF.

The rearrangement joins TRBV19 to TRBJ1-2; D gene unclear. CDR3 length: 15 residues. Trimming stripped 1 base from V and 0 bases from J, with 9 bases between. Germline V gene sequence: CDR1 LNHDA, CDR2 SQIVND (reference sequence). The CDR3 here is CASSIVAFANYGYTF. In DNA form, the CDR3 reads TGTGCCAGTAGTATAGTCGCGTTTGCTAACTATGGCTACACCTTC.

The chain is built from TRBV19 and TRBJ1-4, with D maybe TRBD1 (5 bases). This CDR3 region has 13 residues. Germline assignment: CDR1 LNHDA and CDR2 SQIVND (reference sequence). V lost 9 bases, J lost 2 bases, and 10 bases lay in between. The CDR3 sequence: CASEGDTNEKLFF. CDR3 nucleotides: TGTGCCAGCGAAGGGGATACTAATGAAAAACTGTTTTTT.

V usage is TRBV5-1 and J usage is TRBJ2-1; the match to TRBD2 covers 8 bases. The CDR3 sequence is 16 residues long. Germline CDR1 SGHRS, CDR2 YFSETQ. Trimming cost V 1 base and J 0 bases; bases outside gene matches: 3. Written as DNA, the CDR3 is TGCGCCAGCAGCTTGCGAGCGGGGGACTCCTACAATGAGCAGTTCTTC. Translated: CASSLRAGDSYNEQFF.

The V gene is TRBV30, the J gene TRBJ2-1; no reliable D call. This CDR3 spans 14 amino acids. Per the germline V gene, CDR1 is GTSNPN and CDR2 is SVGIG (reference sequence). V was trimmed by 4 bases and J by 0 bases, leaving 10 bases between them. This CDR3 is CAWTTPSSYNEQFF. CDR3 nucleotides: TGTGCCTGGACGACTCCTTCCTCCTACAATGAGCAGTTCTTC.

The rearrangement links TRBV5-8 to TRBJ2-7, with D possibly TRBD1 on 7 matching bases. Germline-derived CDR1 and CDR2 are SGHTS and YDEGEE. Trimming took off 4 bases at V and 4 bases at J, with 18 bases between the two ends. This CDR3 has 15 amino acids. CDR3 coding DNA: TGTGCCAGCAGCCCCCCCCCGACAGGGAGGTACGAGCAGTACTTC. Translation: CASSPPPTGRYEQYF.

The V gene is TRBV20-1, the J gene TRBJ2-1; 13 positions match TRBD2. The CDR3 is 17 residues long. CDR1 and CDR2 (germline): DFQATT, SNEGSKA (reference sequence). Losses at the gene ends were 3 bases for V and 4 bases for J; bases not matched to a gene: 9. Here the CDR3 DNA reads TGCAGTGCTAGTTGTTCCACTAGCGGGGGGGGATACAATGAGCAGTTCTTC. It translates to CSASCSTSGGGYNEQFF.

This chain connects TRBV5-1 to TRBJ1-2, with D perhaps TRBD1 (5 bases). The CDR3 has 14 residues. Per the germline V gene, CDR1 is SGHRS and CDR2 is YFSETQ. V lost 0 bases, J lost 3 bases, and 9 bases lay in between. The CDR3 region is CASSLVWGDYGYTF. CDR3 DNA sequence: TGCGCCAGCAGCTTGGTTTGGGGGGACTATGGCTACACCTTC.

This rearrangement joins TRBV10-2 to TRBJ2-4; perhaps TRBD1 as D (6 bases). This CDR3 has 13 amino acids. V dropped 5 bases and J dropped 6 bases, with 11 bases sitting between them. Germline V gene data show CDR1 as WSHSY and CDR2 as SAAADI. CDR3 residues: CASSNRDANIQYF. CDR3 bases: TGCGCCAGCAGTAACAGGGATGCAAACATTCAGTACTTC.

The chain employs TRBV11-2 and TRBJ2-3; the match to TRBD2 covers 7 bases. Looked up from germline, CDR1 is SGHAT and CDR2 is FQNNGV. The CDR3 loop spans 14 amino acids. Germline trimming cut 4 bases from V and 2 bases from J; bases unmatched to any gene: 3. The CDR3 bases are TGTGCCAGCAGCTGGGAGGGGCTCACAGATACGCAGTATTTT. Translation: CASSWEGLTDTQYF.

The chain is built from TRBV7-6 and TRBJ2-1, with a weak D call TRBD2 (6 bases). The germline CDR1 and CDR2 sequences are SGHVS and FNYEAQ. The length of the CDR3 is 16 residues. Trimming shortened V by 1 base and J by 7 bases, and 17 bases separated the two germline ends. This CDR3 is CASSLVSGVVRNEQFF. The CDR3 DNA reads TGTGCCAGCAGCTTAGTATCGGGAGTGGTTAGGAATGAGCAGTTCTTC.

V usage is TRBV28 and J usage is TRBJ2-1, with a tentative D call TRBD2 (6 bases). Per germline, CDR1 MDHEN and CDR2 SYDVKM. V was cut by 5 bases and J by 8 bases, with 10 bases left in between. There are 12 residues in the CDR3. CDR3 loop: CASSTWGDEQFF. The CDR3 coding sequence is TGTGCCAGCAGTACTTGGGGGGATGAGCAGTTCTTC.

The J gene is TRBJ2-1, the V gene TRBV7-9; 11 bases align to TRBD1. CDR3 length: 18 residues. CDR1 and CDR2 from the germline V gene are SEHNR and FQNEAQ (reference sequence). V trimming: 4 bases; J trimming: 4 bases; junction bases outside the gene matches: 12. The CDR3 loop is CASSSSAPGQGGYNEQFF. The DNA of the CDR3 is TGTGCCAGCAGCTCCTCAGCCCCGGGACAGGGGGGATACAATGAGCAGTTCTTC. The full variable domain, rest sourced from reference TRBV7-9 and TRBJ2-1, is DTGVSQNPRHKITKRGQNVTFRCDPISEHNRLYWYRQTLGQGPEFLTYFQNEAQLEKSRLLSDRFSAERPKGSFSTLEIQRTEQGDSAMYLCASSSSAPGQGGYNEQFFGPGTRLTVL.